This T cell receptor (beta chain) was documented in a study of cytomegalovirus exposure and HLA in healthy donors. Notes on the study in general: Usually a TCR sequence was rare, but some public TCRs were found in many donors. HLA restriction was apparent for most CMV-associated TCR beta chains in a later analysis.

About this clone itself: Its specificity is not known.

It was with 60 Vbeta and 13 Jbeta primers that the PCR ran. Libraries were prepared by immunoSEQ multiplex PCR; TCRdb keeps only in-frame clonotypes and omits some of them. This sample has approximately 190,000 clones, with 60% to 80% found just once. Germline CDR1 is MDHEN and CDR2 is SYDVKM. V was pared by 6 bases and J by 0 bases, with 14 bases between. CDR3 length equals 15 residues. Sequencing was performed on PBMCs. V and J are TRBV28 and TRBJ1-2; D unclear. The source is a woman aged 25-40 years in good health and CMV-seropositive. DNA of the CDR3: TGTGCCAGCAGGAAACCCGGTTCTACTAACTATGGCTACACCTTC. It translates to CASRKPGSTNYGYTF.